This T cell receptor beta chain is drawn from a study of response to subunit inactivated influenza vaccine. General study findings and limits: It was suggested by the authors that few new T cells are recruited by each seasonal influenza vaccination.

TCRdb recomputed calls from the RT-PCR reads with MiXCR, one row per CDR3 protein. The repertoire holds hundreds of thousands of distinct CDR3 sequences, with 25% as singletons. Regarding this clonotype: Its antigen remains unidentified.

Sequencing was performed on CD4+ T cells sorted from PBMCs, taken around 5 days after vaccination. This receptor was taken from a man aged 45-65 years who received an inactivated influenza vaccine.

CDR3 in amino acids: CATSDGLAGGHEQYF. CDR3 nucleotides: TGTGCCACCAGTGATGGACTAGCGGGAGGCCACGAGCAGTACTTC. This chain joins TRBV24-1 and TRBJ2-7, with 14 bases that match TRBD2. V lost 3 bases and J lost 5; bases outside the gene matches: 2. This CDR3 region has 15 residues. CDR1 KGHDR and CDR2 SFDVKD come from the germline V gene.